This TCR beta chain comes out of a study of blood T cell repertoires in COVID-19. About the study: Sources were T cells, B-cell-depleted T cells, or PBMCs; the material itself was cDNA or gDNA.

Produced via immunoSEQ multiplex PCR; TCRdb's table is partial and in-frame only. The table has 60,000 or so clones, 75% to 80% seen once. V lost 6 bases and J lost 7; bases outside the gene matches: 4. The CDR3 has 13 residues. The germline V gene has CDR1 MDHEN and CDR2 SYDVKM. The sequenced sample was peripheral blood. The chain carries TRBV28 and TRBJ1-2; 11 nucleotides line up with TRBD1. The receptor was derived from a human donor in a cohort sampled during active COVID-19. In nucleotides, the CDR3 is TGTGCCAGCAGCTCGGGACAGGGGGGTGGCTACACCTTC. This gives the protein CASSSGQGGGYTF.